A selection of T cell receptor beta chains follows, all from one sample in a study of blood T cell repertoires in COVID-19. Assay used: immunoSEQ multiplex PCR; TCRdb lists only in-frame clones, some missing. The sample holds around 180,000 clones; approximately 83% are singletons and the top ten take about a tenth. Specimen: peripheral blood. These receptors all come from a human donor with active or convalescent COVID-19. The donor label of this sample is uncertain. Each CDR3 is given with its conserved first and last residue. The D gene is left open where the match is weak. Not every row has a clone size; where given, it reads once, few, many or a size class.

V gene,CDR3 length,J gene,D gene,clone size,CDR3 DNA,CDR3 protein
TRBV28,17,TRBJ2-7,TRBD1,.,TGTGCCAGCAGTTCACCACCGGGACAGCGAATCTCCTACGAGCAGTACTTC,CASSSPPGQRISYEQYF
TRBV5-6,15,TRBJ1-3,.,.,TGTGCCAGCAGCCCGGATGCCGGCAGGGGAAACACCATATATTTT,CASSPDAGRGNTIYF
TRBV28,15,TRBJ1-3,TRBD1,.,TGTGCCAGCAGTCGTCGGGACAGGGGGTTTGGCACCATATATTTT,CASSRRDRGFGTIYF
TRBV5-1,22,TRBJ2-5,TRBD2,few,TGCGCCAGCAGCTCCCCCCCGGGACACCCCAGAGGTAGCGGGAGGGTTTGTGAGACCCAGTACTTC,CASSSPPGHPRGSGRVCETQYF
TRBV9,14,TRBJ1-1,.,.,TGTGCCAGCAGCCCCCCTGAGGGGAACACTGAAGCTTTCTTT,CASSPPEGNTEAFF
TRBV7-6,16,TRBJ2-7,.,.,TGTGCCAGCAGCTTAGAGGCTATTCGGGGAACCTACGAGCAGTACTTC,CASSLEAIRGTYEQYF
TRBV7-9,11,TRBJ2-7,.,once,TGTGCCAGCAGTTTTAACTACGAGCAGTACTTC,CASSFNYEQYF
TRBV6-5,12,TRBJ1-1,TRBD1,.,TGTGCCACGGGACAGGGGAACACTGAAGCTTTCTTT,CATGQGNTEAFF
TRBV27,12,TRBJ1-4,.,.,TGTGCCAGCAGTCCACGTGGCGGCGGATTGTTTTTT,CASSPRGGGLFF
TRBV5-6,16,TRBJ1-1,.,.,TGTGCCAGCAGCTTTGGAGGGTCAGCGTTCTACACTGAAGCTTTCTTT,CASSFGGSAFYTEAFF
TRBV7-2,15,TRBJ2-7,.,.,TGTGCCAGCAGCTTAGGGGGACTCAATTCCTACGAGCAGTACTTC,CASSLGGLNSYEQYF
TRBV11-2,15,TRBJ2-1,.,.,TGTGCCAGCAGCTTCCGGGACACCGGATACAATGAGCAGTTCTTC,CASSFRDTGYNEQFF
TRBV19,16,TRBJ1-5,.,.,TGTGCCAGTAGCCTCGGTACAGGGAGAAGCAATCAGCCCCAGCATTTT,CASSLGTGRSNQPQHF
TRBV2,16,TRBJ1-6,.,.,TGTGCCAGCAAGACCAATCCCGGGACTCTTAATTCACCCCTCCACTTT,CASKTNPGTLNSPLHF
TRBV30,11,TRBJ2-7,.,.,TGTGCCTGGAGTCAGGGCTACGAGCAGTACTTC,CAWSQGYEQYF
TRBV30,14,TRBJ2-7,TRBD1,.,TGTGCCTGGACCCGCGAGGGACAGGGCTCCGAGCAGTACTTC,CAWTREGQGSEQYF
TRBV19,16,TRBJ2-2,TRBD2,once,TGTGCCAGTAGGCCCGGGACTAGGAGGGCCACCGGGGAGCTGTTTTTT,CASRPGTRRATGELFF
TRBV11-3,18,TRBJ2-3,.,.,TGTGCCAGCAGCTTAGATCGTTTTTCGGGAGAAGGGGCAGATACGCAGTATTTT,CASSLDRFSGEGADTQYF